This T cell receptor beta chain stems from a study of T-cell memory formation after mild COVID-19. Study information: Among the donors, TCR clusters were largely specific to each donor. Study conclusions and caveats: Cross-reactive memory appears to have joined, as suggested by some responding clones showing up in pre-infection memory. The main location of contracting CD4+ clones was CM and EM, and that of contracting CD8+ clones was EMRA.

Libraries for TCRalpha and TCRbeta carried sample barcodes and unique molecular identifiers via 5'RACE. TCRdb passed the 5' RACE reads through MiXCR, listing each CDR3 protein once. The sample yields roughly 350,000 distinct CDR3 sequences, roughly 15% seen once. This clonotype was found many times. Its antigen is currently unknown. CDR3 length equals 15 residues. Germline lookup yields CDR1 DFQATT and CDR2 SNEGSKA (reference sequence). Trimming at V came to 0 bases and at J to 4 bases, leaving 4 bases not matched to a gene. Sequenced material: PBMCs or a T cell subset sorted from them (not recorded which). The origin of this receptor is a man younger than 35 who had mild COVID-19 (a few samples of this study predate the infection). Cell type and time point are not known. This chain uses TRBV20-1 with TRBJ2-3; 10 nucleotides line up with TRBD2. CDR3 residues: CSARDRLAGADTQYF. In DNA form, the CDR3 reads TGCAGTGCTAGAGATCGGCTAGCGGGGGCAGATACGCAGTATTTT.